A single TCR beta chain is shown here with its context. Its antigen is not identified. This CDR3 region has 15 residues. Germline assignment: CDR1 SGHTA and CDR2 FQGNSA. One tube held mixed TRB-A and TRB-B primer pools for touch-down PCR. TCRdb reprocessed the multiplex PCR reads; each CDR3 protein has one entry and no DNA is given. The sample data list about 9,500 distinct CDR3 sequences. TRB was amplified from approximately 230 ng of peripheral blood genomic DNA per sample. This record comes from a study of T cell clusters in autoimmune cytopenias. Study-wide points: Clustering suggested that physiological T cell clusters were missing in primary autoimmune cytopenia patients.

The specimen sequenced was peripheral blood. The chain recombines TRBV7-2 with TRBJ1-6; TCRdb returns TRBD1, unconfirmable since there is no DNA. The clonotype was recovered from a human donor with an autoimmune cytopenia or autoimmune hepatitis (not recorded which). The CDR3 sequence is CASSLEDRGNSPLHF.